This record looks at one T cell receptor beta chain sequence and its context. This receptor's antigen is unknown. The sample holds no much larger clone one base away, and base qualities are not on file. The immunoSEQ Assay, a bias-controlled multiplex PCR, was used to amplify TCRbeta CDR3 regions from genomic DNA. Concerning the study's data processing: The number of nucleated cells in each sample was estimated by amplification of reference gene primers within the assay. To quantify the absolute abundance of each unique TCRbeta CDR3 rearrangement, sequence reads were collapsed and filtered. For each sample, productive Simpson clonality was calculated by taking the square root of Simpson's diversity index across productive rearrangements. In its TCRdb copy, this immuneACCESS table keeps in-frame sequences only and misses some clones. Where compared with another copy, unresolved V genes explain less than half of these, and the others have no known cause. D and trimming come from the DNA, and the V and J calls and clone size come from that table. This sample is represented by just over 200,000 clones; over 60% of them were singletons. 5.5% of the sample goes to the ten largest clones.

From cysteine to phenylalanine, the CDR3 is 12 amino acids long. Here the CDR3 DNA is all that survives: 36 bases in frame from base 1. The germline V gene supplies CDR1 SNHLY and CDR2 FYNNEI. V ends up 6 bases short and J 5 bases short, with an unmatched junction base count of 0. This entry belongs to a study of blood T cell repertoires in COVID-19 (dated by TCRdb to 2018 to 2020). General notes on the study: Collaborator samples came from the United States, Italy and Spain and covered acute and convalescent phases of COVID-19. The material from the prospective study consisted of cDNA or gDNA derived from T cells, B-cell-depleted T cells, or PBMCs. Subjects who had been exposed to COVID-19, were actively infected with it, or had recovered from it provided the deeply sampled blood TCRbeta repertoires that made up the dataset. The repertoires were made available in a free public database intended to serve as a resource for research on the immune response to SARS-CoV-2. Samples were obtained from the ongoing ImmuneRACE study (first 160 participants) and from about 1,300 subjects provided by 6 global collaborators. A de-identified subject ID, COVID-19 status, age in years and sex were almost always included in the sample metadata. Where available, HLA class I and class II types were taken from metadata supplied by the sample provider and were not determined by assay-based typing.

Overall study outcomes, separate from this receptor: Clinical and demographic metadata were provided uncurated, with the amount varying by source and participant.

Whole blood was collected in K2EDTA tubes by collaborating institutions according to the institutions' own protocols. Collaborator samples were shipped for TCRbeta analysis as frozen whole blood, isolated PBMCs, or DNA extracted from either sample type. The TCR originated in a woman aged 70 to 79 with acute or convalescent COVID-19. The sample comprised peripheral blood. The rearranged chain carries TRBV2 and TRBJ2-2; TRBD2 matches 7 bases in the middle. The CDR3: CASRGGTGELFF. The sequenced DNA: TGTGCCAGCAGGGGAGGGACCGGGGAGCTGTTTTTT.